This TCR beta chain emerged from a study of blood T cell repertoires in COVID-19. Trimming took 0 bases from V and 5 from J, leaving 14 bases between them. The CDR3 loop spans 16 amino acids. The germline gives CDR1 SGHRS, CDR2 YFSETQ. The authors' processing: Estimation of nucleated cell counts was performed using reference gene primer amplification. Profiling relied on immunoSEQ multiplex PCR, and the TCRdb table lists in-frame clones only, not all of them. That table supplies the V and J calls and clone size; D and trimming were determined from the DNA. The repertoire holds tens of thousands of clones, with about 75% as singletons.

Sequencing used peripheral blood. This TCR was recovered from a man between 65 and 85 years old with active or convalescent COVID-19. The rearrangement links TRBV5-1 to TRBJ2-2; D is possibly TRBD1 (6 bases). CDR3 nucleotides: TGCGCCAGCAGCTTGGATGGGGGCGCGGATACCGGGGAGCTGTTTTTT. Translating gives CASSLDGGADTGELFF.